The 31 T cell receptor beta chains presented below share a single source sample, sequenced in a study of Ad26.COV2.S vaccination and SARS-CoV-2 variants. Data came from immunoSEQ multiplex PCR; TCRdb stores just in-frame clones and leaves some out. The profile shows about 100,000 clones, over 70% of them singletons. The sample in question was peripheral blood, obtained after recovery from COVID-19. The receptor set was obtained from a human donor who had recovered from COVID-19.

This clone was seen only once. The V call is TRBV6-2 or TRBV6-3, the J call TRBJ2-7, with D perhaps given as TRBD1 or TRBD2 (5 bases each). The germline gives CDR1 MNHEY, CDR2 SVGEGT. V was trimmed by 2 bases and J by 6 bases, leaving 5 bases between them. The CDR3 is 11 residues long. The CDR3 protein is CASSYGGEQYF. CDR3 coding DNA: TGTGCCAGCAGTTACGGGGGCGAGCAGTACTTC.

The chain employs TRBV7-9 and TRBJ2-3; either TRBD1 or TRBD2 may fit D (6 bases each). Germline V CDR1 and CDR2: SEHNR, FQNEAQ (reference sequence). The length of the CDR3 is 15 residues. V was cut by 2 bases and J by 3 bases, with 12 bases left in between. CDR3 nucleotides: TGTGCCAGCAGCTTAAGGGGGGCTCGGACAGATACGCAGTATTTT. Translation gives CASSLRGARTDTQYF.

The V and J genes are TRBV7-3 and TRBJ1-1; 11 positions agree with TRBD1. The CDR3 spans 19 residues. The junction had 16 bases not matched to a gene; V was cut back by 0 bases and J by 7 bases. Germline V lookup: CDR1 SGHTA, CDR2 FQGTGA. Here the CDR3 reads CASSLTSGTGGLRGREAFF. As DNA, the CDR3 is TGTGCCAGCAGCTTAACCTCCGGGACAGGGGGTCTCCGGGGTCGTGAAGCTTTCTTT.

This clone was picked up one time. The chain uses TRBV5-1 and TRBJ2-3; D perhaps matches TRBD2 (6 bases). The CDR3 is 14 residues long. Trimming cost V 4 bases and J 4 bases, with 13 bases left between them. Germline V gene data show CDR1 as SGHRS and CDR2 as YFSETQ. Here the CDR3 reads CASSLWAGSDTQYF. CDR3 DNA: TGCGCCAGCAGCCTTTGGGCGGGGTCAGATACGCAGTATTTT.

The CDR3 DNA follows: TGTGCCAGCAGACTGGGACAGGGGGTTGTCGAGCAGTACTTC. As protein: CASRLGQGVVEQYF. This chain links TRBV6-5 with TRBJ2-7, with TRBD1 matching 11 bases. This CDR3 has 14 residues. Germline V gene data show CDR1 as MNHEY and CDR2 as SVGAGI. The V gene end was trimmed by 6 bases and the J gene end by 6 bases; junction bases not matched to a gene: 7.

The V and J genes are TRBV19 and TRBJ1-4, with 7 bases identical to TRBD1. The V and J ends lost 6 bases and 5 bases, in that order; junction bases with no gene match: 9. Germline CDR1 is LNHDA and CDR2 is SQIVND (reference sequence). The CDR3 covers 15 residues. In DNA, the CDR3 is TGTGCCAGTAGGTTTCCCGGGACAGCAAATGAAAAACTGTTTTTT. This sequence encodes CASRFPGTANEKLFF. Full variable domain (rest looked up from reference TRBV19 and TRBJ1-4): DGGITQSPKYLFRKEGQNVTLSCEQNLNHDAMYWYRQDPGQGLRLIYYSQIVNDFQKGDIAEGYSVSREKKESFPLTVTSAQKNPTAFYLCASRFPGTANEKLFFGSGTQLSVL.

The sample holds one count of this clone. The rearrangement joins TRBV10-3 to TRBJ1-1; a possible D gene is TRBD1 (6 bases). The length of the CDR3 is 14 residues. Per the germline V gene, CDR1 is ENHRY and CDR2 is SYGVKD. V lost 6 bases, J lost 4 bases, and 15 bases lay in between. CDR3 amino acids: CAIRRQARTTEAFF. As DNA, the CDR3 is TGTGCCATCAGAAGACAGGCAAGGACCACTGAAGCTTTCTTT.

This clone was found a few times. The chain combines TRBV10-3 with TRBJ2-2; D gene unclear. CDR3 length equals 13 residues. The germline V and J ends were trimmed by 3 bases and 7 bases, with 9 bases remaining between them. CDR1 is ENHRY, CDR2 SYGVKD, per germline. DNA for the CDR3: TGTGCCATCAGTGAACTATGGAACGGGGAGCTGTTTTTT. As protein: CAISELWNGELFF.

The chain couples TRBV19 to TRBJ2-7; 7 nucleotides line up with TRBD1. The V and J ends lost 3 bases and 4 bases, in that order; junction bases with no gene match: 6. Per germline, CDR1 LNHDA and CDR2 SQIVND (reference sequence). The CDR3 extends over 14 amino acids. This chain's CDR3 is CASSMRGGAYEQYF. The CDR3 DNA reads TGTGCCAGTAGTATGAGAGGGGGCGCGTACGAGCAGTACTTC. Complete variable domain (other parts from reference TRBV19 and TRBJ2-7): DGGITQSPKYLFRKEGQNVTLSCEQNLNHDAMYWYRQDPGQGLRLIYYSQIVNDFQKGDIAEGYSVSREKKESFPLTVTSAQKNPTAFYLCASSMRGGAYEQYFGPGTRLTVT.

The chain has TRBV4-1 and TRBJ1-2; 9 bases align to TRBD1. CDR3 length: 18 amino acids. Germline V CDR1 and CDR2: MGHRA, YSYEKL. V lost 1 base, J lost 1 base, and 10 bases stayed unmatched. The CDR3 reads CASSQAPLPGQGNYGYTF. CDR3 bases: TGCGCCAGCAGCCAAGCCCCTCTACCGGGACAGGGTAACTATGGCTACACCTTC.

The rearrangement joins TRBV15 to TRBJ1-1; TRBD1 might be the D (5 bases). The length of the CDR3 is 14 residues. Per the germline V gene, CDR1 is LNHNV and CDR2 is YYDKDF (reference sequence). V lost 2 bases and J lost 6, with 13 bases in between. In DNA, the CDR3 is TGTGCCACCAGCAGACCTATGGGGGGGGCTGAAGCTTTCTTT. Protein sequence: CATSRPMGGAEAFF.

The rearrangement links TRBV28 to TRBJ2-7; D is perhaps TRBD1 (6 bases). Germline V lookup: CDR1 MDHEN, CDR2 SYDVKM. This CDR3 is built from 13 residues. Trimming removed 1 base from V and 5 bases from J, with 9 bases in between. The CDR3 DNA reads TGTGCCAGCAGTTTATACAGGGCGAACGAGCAGTACTTC. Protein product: CASSLYRANEQYF.

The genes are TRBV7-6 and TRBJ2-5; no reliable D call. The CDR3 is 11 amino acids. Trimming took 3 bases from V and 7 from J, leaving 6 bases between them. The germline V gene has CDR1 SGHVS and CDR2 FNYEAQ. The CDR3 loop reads CASSFDVTQYF. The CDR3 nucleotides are TGTGCCAGCAGCTTCGATGTGACCCAGTACTTC.

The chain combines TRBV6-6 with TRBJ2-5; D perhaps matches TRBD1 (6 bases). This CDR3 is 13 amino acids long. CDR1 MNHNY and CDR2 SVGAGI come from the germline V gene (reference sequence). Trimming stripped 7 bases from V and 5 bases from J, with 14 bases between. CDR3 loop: CASNKQGGETQYF. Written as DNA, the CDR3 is TGTGCCAGCAATAAACAGGGTGGGGAGACCCAGTACTTC.

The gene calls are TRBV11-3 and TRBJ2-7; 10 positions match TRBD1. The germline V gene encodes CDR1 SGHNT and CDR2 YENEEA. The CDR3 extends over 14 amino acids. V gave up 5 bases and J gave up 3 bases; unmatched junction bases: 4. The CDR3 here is CASSLGTGVYEQYF. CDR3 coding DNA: TGTGCCAGCAGCCTCGGGACAGGGGTCTACGAGCAGTACTTC.

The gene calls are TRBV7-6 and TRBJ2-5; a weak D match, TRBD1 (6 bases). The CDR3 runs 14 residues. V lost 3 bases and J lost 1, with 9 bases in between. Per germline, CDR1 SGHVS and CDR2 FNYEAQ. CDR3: CASSFQQGQETQYF. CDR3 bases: TGTGCCAGCAGCTTTCAACAGGGCCAAGAGACCCAGTACTTC.

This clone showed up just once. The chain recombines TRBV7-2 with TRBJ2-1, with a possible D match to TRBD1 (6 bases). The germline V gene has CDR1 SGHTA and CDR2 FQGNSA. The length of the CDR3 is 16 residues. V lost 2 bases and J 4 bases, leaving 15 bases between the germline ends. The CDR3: CASSLRQATEYNEQFF. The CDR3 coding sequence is TGTGCCAGCAGCTTAAGACAGGCGACTGAATACAATGAGCAGTTCTTC.

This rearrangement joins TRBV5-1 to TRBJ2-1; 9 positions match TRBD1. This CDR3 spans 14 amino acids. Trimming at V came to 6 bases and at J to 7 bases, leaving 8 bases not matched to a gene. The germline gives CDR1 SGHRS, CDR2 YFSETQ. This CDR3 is CASMGGQGVNEQFF. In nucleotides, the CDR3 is TGCGCCAGCATGGGGGGACAGGGCGTAAATGAGCAGTTCTTC.

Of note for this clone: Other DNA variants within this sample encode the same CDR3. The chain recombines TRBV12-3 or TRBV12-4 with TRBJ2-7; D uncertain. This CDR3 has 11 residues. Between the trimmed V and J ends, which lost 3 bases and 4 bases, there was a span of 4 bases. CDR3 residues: CASSLGYEQYF. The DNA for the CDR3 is TGTGCCAGCAGTTTGGGGTACGAGCAGTACTTC.

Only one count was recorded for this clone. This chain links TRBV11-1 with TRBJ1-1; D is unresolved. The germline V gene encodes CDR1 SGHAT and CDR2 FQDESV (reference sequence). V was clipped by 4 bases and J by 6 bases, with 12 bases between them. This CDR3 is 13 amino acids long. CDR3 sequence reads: CASSSHSGAEAFF. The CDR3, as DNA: TGTGCCAGCAGCTCACACTCGGGCGCTGAAGCTTTCTTT.

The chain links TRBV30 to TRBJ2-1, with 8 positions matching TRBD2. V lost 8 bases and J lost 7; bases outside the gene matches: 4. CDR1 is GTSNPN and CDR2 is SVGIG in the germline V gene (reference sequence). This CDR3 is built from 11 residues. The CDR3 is CASGGGNEQFF. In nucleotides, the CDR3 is TGTGCCAGCGGGGGAGGTAATGAGCAGTTCTTC. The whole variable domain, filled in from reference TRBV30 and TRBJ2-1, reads SQTIHQWPATLVQPVGSPLSLECTVEGTSNPNLYWYRQAAGRGLQLLFYSVGIGQISSEVPQNLSASRPQDRQFILSSKKLLLSDSGFYLCASGGGNEQFFGPGTRLTVL.

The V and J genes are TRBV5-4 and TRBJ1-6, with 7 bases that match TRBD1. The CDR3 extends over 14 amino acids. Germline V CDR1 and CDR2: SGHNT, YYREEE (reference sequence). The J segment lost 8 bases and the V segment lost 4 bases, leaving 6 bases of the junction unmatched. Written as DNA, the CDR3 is TGTGCCAGCAGCGACAGGGATGATTATTCACCCCTCCACTTT. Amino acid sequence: CASSDRDDYSPLHF.

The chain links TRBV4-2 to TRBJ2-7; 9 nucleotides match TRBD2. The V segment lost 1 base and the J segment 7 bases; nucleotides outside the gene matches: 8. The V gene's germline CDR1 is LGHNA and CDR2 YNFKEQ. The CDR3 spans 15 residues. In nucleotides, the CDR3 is TGTGCCAGCAGCCAAGGCCTAGCGGGGCTGATTGAGCAGTACTTC. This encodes CASSQGLAGLIEQYF.

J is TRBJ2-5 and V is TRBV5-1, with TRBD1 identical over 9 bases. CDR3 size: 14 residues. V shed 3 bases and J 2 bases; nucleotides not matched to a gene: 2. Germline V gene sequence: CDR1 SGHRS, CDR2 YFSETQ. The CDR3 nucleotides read TGCGCCAGCAGCTCGGGACAGGGACAAGAGACCCAGTACTTC. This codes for CASSSGQGQETQYF.

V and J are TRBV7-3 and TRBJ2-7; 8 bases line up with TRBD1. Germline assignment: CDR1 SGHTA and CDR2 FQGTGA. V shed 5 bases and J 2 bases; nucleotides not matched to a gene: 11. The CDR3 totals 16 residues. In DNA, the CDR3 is TGTGCCAGCAGCGCAGAGGGGACAGGCATTCCCTACGAGCAGTACTTC. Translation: CASSAEGTGIPYEQYF.

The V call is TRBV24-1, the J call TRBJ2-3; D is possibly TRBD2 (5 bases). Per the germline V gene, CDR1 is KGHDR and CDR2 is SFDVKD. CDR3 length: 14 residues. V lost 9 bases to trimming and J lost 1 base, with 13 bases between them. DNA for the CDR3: TGTGCCACCCGCGGGCCTCGACGCACAGATACGCAGTATTTT. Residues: CATRGPRRTDTQYF.

CDR3 coding DNA: TGCGCCAGCAAGACAGACCTTAATTCACCCCTCCACTTT. Protein: CASKTDLNSPLHF. The chain combines TRBV10-2 with TRBJ1-6; maybe TRBD1 (5 bases). Trimming cost V 7 bases and J 6 bases, with 10 bases left between them. Per germline, CDR1 WSHSY and CDR2 SAAADI. The CDR3 sequence is 13 residues long.

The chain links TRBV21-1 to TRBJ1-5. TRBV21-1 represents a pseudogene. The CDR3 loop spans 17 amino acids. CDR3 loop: CASSKSPDGEGYQPQHF. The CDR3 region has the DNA TGTGCCAGCAGCAAATCCCCAGACGGGGAGGGGTATCAGCCCCAGCATTTT.

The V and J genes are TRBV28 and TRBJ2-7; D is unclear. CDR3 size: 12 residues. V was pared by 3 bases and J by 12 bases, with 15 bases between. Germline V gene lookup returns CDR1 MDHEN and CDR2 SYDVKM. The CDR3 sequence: CASSFQETWLYF. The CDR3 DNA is TGTGCCAGCAGTTTTCAGGAGACCTGGTTGTACTTC.

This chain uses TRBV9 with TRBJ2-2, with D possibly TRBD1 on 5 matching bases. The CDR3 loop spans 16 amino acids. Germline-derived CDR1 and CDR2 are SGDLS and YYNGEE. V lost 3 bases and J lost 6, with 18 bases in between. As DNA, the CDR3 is TGTGCCAGCAGCGCAGTACAGAAAGGGGATTCCGGGGAGCTGTTTTTT. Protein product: CASSAVQKGDSGELFF.

The DNA for the CDR3 is TGTGCCAGCAGCGTAGGTGGCGGATACTCTGGAAACACCATATATTTT. This sequence encodes CASSVGGGYSGNTIYF. The chain recombines TRBV9 with TRBJ1-3; D is uncertain. The V end was cut by 0 bases, the J end by 0 bases, with 10 bases between. CDR1 SGDLS and CDR2 YYNGEE come from the germline V gene. CDR3 size: 16 residues. The variable domain in full, completed from reference TRBV9 and TRBJ1-3, reads DSGVTQTPKHLITATGQRVTLRCSPRSGDLSVYWYQQSLDQGLQFLIQYYNGEERAKGNILERFSAQQFPDLHSELNLSSLELGDSALYFCASSVGGGYSGNTIYFGEGSWLTVV.